This T cell receptor (beta chain) was recorded in a study of T cells in Graves' hyperthyroidism and ophthalmopathy. RNA transcripts were the template for amplifying TCR beta CDR3 regions. The HTBI set primed first-round TCR CDR3 RT-PCR. TCRdb used MiXCR to reprocess the multiplex PCR reads, holding one entry per CDR3 protein. The sample comprises around 250,000 distinct CDR3 sequences, 13% to 15% of which are singletons, and 13% rests with the top ten. This CDR3 has 15 residues. Trimming removed 3 bases from V and 4 bases from J, with 10 bases in between. This clonotype has a count of ten or more. The chain joins TRBV12-3 or TRBV12-4 to TRBJ1-6; D gene ambiguous. The TCR sequence derives from a woman between 40 and 55 years old with Graves' hyperthyroidism that later progressed to Graves' ophthalmopathy. The sample was blood. CDR3 sequence: CASSFSAHYNSPLHF. DNA of the CDR3: TGTGCCAGCAGTTTCTCAGCGCATTATAATTCACCCCTCCACTTT.